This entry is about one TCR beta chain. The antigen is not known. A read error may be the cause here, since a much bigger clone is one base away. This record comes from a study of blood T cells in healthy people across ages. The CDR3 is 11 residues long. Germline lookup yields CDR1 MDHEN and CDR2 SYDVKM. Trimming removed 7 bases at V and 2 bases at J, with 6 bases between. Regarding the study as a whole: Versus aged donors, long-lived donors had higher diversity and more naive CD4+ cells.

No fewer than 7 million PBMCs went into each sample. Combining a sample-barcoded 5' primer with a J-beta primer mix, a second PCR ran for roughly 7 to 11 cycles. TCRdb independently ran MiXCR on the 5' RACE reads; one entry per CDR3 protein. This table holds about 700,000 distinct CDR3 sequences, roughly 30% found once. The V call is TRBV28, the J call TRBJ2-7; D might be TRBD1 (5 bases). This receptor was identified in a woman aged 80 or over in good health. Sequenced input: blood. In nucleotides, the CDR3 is TGTGCCAGCATGGGGCCCTACGAGCAGTACTTC. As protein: CASMGPYEQYF.